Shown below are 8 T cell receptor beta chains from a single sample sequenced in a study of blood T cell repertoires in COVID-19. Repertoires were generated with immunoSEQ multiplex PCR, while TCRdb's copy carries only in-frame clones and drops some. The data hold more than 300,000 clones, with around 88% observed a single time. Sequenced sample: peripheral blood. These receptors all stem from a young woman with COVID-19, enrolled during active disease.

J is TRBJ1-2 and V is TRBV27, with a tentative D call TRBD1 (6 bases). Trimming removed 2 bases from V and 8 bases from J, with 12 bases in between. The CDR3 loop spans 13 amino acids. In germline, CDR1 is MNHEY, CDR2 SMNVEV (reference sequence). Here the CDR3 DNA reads TGTGCCAGCAGTTTACGGGGGGCGAGAGGCTACACCTTC. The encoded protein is CASSLRGARGYTF.

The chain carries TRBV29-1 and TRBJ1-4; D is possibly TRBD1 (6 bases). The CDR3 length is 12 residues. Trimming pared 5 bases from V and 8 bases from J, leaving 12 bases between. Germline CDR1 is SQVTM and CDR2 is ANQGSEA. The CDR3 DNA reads TGCAGCGTTCTAACAGGGCCCGAAAAACTGTTTTTT. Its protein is CSVLTGPEKLFF.

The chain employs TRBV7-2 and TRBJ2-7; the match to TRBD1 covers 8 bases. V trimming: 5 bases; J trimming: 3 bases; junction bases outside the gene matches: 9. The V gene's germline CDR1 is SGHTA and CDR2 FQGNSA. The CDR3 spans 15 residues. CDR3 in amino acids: CASSQRPGGGYEQYF. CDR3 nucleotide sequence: TGTGCCAGCAGCCAAAGGCCAGGGGGCGGCTACGAGCAGTACTTC.

The CDR3, as DNA: TGCGCCAGCAGCCCTGGACAGCTACATGGCTACACCTTC. Its translation: CASSPGQLHGYTF. The rearrangement joins TRBV5-1 to TRBJ1-2; possible D gene TRBD1, 6 bases. The germline V gene encodes CDR1 SGHRS and CDR2 YFSETQ. This CDR3 has 13 residues. The V end lost 4 bases, the J end lost 6 bases, and 13 bases lay between the germline ends.

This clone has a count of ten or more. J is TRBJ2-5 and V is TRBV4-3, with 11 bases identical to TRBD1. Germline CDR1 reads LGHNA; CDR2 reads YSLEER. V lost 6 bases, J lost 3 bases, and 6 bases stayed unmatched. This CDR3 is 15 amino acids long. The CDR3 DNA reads TGCGCCAGCAGTCCCCGGGACAGGGGGGAAGAGACCCAGTACTTC. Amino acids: CASSPRDRGEETQYF.

The CDR3 reads CASSPGGTAITGELFF. In DNA, the CDR3 is TGTGCCAGCAGCCCTGGGGGGACAGCTATCACCGGGGAGCTGTTTTTT. The genes are TRBV5-6 and TRBJ2-2; tentative D call: TRBD1 (7 bases). Germline V gives CDR1 SGHDT, CDR2 YYEEEE. This CDR3 spans 16 amino acids. Deletions cut 4 bases from V and 4 bases from J, with 17 bases between.

In nucleotides, the CDR3 is TGTGCCACCAGCAGAGAAGTGGCCTGGGGCAGGGATAATTCACCCCTCCACTTT. Its protein is CATSREVAWGRDNSPLHF. The rearrangement joins TRBV15 to TRBJ1-6; perhaps TRBD1 as D (5 bases). V was trimmed by 0 bases and J by 5 bases, leaving 17 bases between them. Germline V lookup: CDR1 LNHNV, CDR2 YYDKDF (reference sequence). The length of the CDR3 is 18 residues.

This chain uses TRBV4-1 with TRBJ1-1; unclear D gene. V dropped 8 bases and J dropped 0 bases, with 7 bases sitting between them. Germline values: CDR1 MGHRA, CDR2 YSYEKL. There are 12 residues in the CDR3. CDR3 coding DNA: TGCGCCAGCGTTAACATGAACACTGAAGCTTTCTTT. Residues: CASVNMNTEAFF.